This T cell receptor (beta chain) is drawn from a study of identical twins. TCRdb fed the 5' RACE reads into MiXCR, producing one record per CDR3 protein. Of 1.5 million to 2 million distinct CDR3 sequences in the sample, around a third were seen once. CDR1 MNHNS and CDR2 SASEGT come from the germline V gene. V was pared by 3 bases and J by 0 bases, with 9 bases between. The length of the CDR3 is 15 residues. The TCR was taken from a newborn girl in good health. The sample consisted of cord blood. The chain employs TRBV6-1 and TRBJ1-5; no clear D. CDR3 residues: CASSDRTGSNQPQHF. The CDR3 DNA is TGTGCCAGCAGTGACAGGACTGGTAGCAATCAGCCCCAGCATTTT.